Listed below are T cell receptor beta chains from one sample, sequenced in a study of blood T cell repertoires in COVID-19. Profiling relied on immunoSEQ multiplex PCR, and the TCRdb table lists in-frame clones only, not all of them. The repertoire has hundreds of thousands of clones, roughly four fifths of them found once; the top ten carry approximately 9.1%. Sequencing was performed on peripheral blood. These receptors were obtained from an older man with acute or convalescent COVID-19. Both conserved end residues are part of each CDR3. D genes are given only for firm matches. Clone size is given for some rows only: seen once, a few or many times, or a class if the clone is expanded.

v_call	j_call	d_call	cdr3_length	clone_size	cdr3_nt	cdr3_aa
TRBV27	TRBJ2-7	-	15	once	TGTGCCAGCAGTCTTAGATCAACGGGTTTGTACGAGCAGTACTTC	CASSLRSTGLYEQYF
TRBV18	TRBJ1-5	-	18	-	TGTGCCAGCTCACCACCGCTTGGATGGGGACACGGCAATCAGCCCCAGCATTTT	CASSPPLGWGHGNQPQHF
TRBV4-2	TRBJ1-6	TRBD1	16	-	TGTGCCAGCAGCCAAGATTTAGGACAGGGCGGTTCACCCCTCCACTTT	CASSQDLGQGGSPLHF
TRBV28	TRBJ1-5	TRBD1	14	-	TGTGCCAGCATCCCGGGGACAGCCAATCAGCCCCAGCATTTT	CASIPGTANQPQHF
TRBV6-5	TRBJ1-1	-	14	once	TGTGCCAGCAGGCAACAACTAATGAACACTGAAGCTTTCTTT	CASRQQLMNTEAFF
TRBV6-6	TRBJ1-2	TRBD1	12	-	TGTGCCAGCTCCCCTTCCGGGACAGGGTACACCTTC	CASSPSGTGYTF
TRBV3-1/TRBV3-2	TRBJ1-5	TRBD1	17	once	TGTGCCAGCAGCCAAGGCAGGGGGCGTTTGGGCAATCAGCCCCAGCATTTT	CASSQGRGRLGNQPQHF
TRBV5-1	TRBJ2-7	TRBD1	12	-	TGCGCCAGCAGCCGGGACAGTTACGAGCAGTACTTC	CASSRDSYEQYF
TRBV11-2	TRBJ2-7	-	13	-	TGTGCCAGCAGCTTTTACAGGGCCTACGAGCAGTACTTC	CASSFYRAYEQYF
TRBV5-1	TRBJ1-3	-	14	-	TGCGCCAGCAGCACGGGTTTCTCTGGAAACACCATATATTTT	CASSTGFSGNTIYF
TRBV10-1	TRBJ2-4	-	14	-	TGCGCCAGCAGTCTCAGGGGAGCCAAAAACATTCAGTACTTC	CASSLRGAKNIQYF
TRBV11-3	TRBJ2-1	TRBD2	16	-	TGTGCCAGCAGCCAAGCCGGGACTAGCGGGAGAAATGAGCAGTTCTTC	CASSQAGTSGRNEQFF
TRBV18	TRBJ1-5	TRBD1	14	-	TGTGCCAGCTCTCGGGGACAGGGGAATCAGCCCCAGCATTTT	CASSRGQGNQPQHF
TRBV2	TRBJ1-4	TRBD1	13	-	TGTGCCAGCTCGGACAGGCGGGTTGAAAAACTGTTTTTT	CASSDRRVEKLFF
TRBV4-2	TRBJ2-7	TRBD1	14	-	TGTGCCAGCAGCCAAGAGGGGACAGGGATTGAGCAGTACTTC	CASSQEGTGIEQYF
TRBV6-5	TRBJ1-6	TRBD1	15	few	TGTGCCAGCAGTTTACAGACAGGGCAAGTTTCACCCCTCCACTTT	CASSLQTGQVSPLHF
TRBV6-5	TRBJ2-5	-	13	once	TGTGCCAGCAGTTTTAATCGGGGGGAGACCCAGTACTTC	CASSFNRGETQYF
TRBV6-5	TRBJ1-2	-	14	-	TGTGCCAGCAGTTACATGAGGGCGCACTATGGCTACACCTTC	CASSYMRAHYGYTF
TRBV27	TRBJ2-1	TRBD1	15	-	TGTGCCAGCAGTCTGGACAGGGGGTACTACAATGAGCAGTTCTTC	CASSLDRGYYNEQFF
TRBV5-1	TRBJ1-2	TRBD1	17	-	TGCGCCAGCAGTATACAGGGGCCGGAACTGACCCTCTATGGCTACACCTTC	CASSIQGPELTLYGYTF
TRBV7-9	TRBJ2-3	TRBD2	17	-	TGTGCCAGCAGCTCTCGGACTAGCGGGGGGCCGACAGATACGCAGTATTTT	CASSSRTSGGPTDTQYF
TRBV19	TRBJ2-5	TRBD2	16	-	TGTGCCAGTAGTCTTCGGGTACTAGCGAGACAAGAGACCCAGTACTTC	CASSLRVLARQETQYF
TRBV10-3	TRBJ2-3	TRBD1	14	once	TGTGCCATCAGTGAGTCGACAGGGCCAGATACGCAGTATTTT	CAISESTGPDTQYF
TRBV5-4	TRBJ1-6	TRBD1	18	-	TGTGCCAGCAGCTCAGCCGGGCTGAGGGGGCCGAGTAATTCACCCCTCCACTTT	CASSSAGLRGPSNSPLHF
TRBV2	TRBJ2-7	TRBD1	14	-	TGTGCCAGCAGGGGACAGGGCTACTCCTACGAGCAGTACTTC	CASRGQGYSYEQYF
TRBV7-2	TRBJ1-2	TRBD1	16	-	TGTGCCAGCAGCTTAGGGGTCGGGACAGGGGGCTATGGCTACACCTTC	CASSLGVGTGGYGYTF
TRBV3-1/TRBV3-2	TRBJ2-1	TRBD2	16	-	TGTGCCAGCAGCCCCCAGAGCGGGGGGGCCTACAATGAGCAGTTCTTC	CASSPQSGGAYNEQFF
TRBV12-3/TRBV12-4	TRBJ1-1	-	12	-	TGTGCCAGCAGTTCCAGGCTCAGCGAAGCTTTCTTT	CASSSRLSEAFF
TRBV19	TRBJ1-6	TRBD1	18	-	TGTGCCAGTAGCCGAGACAGGGGAGGGGGCTCCTATAATTCACCCCTCCACTTT	CASSRDRGGGSYNSPLHF
TRBV28	TRBJ2-3	-	12	-	TGTGCCAGCAGTTTAAGAGGATTTACGCAGTATTTT	CASSLRGFTQYF
TRBV7-6	TRBJ2-1	TRBD1	17	-	TGTGCCAGCACCTATCTACAGGGGGTTATCCCTTACAATGAGCAGTTCTTC	CASTYLQGVIPYNEQFF